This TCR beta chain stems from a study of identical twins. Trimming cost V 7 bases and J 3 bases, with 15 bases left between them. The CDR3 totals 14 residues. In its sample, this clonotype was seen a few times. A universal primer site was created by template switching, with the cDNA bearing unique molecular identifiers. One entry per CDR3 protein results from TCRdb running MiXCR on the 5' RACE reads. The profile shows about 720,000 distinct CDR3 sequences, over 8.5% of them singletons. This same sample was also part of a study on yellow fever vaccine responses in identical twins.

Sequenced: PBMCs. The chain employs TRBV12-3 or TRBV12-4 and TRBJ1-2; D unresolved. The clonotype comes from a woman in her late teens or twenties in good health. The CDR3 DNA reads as TGTGCCAGCAAGAGGTCAGGCTCCTACTATGGCTACACCTTC. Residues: CASKRSGSYYGYTF.